This T cell receptor beta chain was recorded in a study of beta chain features in type 1 diabetes. Findings of the study overall: Sequencing used cDNA, and cells with high TCR expression could therefore be over-represented. Type 1 diabetes patients showed a moderate but significant shortening of TCRB CDR3s in all four CD4+ subsets. Within the patient group, naive, central memory and Treg TCRB repertoires appeared more similar to each other than within healthy donors.

Expressed TCRB transcripts were sequenced because the entire RNA isolate underwent reverse transcription. The assay was immunoSEQ multiplex PCR, and TCRdb's table has in-frame clones only and misses some. The table has approximately 360,000 clones, over 9.5% seen once. About this clone itself: Its antigen is still unknown.

The V gene's germline CDR1 is MNHEY and CDR2 SVGAGI. This CDR3 has 15 residues. The germline V and J ends were trimmed by 6 bases and 4 bases, with 16 bases remaining between them. The TCR originated in a woman between 18 and 30 years old with type 1 diabetes. The specimen was naive CD4+ T cells from blood. This chain links TRBV6-5 with TRBJ1-5, with a tentative D call TRBD1 (5 bases). The CDR3 loop is CASRPGTGGNQPQHF. CDR3 DNA sequence: TGTGCCAGCAGGCCCGGGACCGGAGGGAATCAGCCCCAGCATTTT.